The next 11 T cell receptor beta chains were all read from a single sample in a study of blood T cell repertoires in COVID-19 (dated by TCRdb to 2018 to 2021). The library was obtained by the immunoSEQ multiplex PCR assay. Here the immuneACCESS table is served through TCRdb, limited to in-frame sequences with V and J called. Missing clones are a known gap in these copies; in checked studies unresolved V genes cover under half, and the rest lacks a known reason. This sample gives approximately 360,000 clones in total; 90% of them show up just once. Jointly, the top ten make up roughly 6.8% of the sample. Material for sequencing was peripheral blood. These receptors were collected from a man in his late teens or twenties with active or convalescent COVID-19.

This rearrangement joins TRBV7-6 to TRBJ2-1; D unclear. Between the trimmed V and J ends, which lost 5 bases and 0 bases, there was a span of 17 bases. CDR3 length equals 17 residues. The germline V gene encodes CDR1 SGHVS and CDR2 FNYEAQ. CDR3: CASSPTVSISSYNEQFF. In DNA, the CDR3 is TGTGCCAGCAGCCCCACTGTTAGCATTAGCTCCTACAATGAGCAGTTCTTC.

The rearrangement uses TRBV18 and TRBJ1-4; 9 bases agree with TRBD1. The CDR3 consists of 15 residues. J gave up 7 bases and V 2 bases, and 5 bases lay outside the gene matches. Germline-derived CDR1 and CDR2 are KGHSH and LQKENI. The CDR3 here is CASSPIGQGFEKLFF. The CDR3 DNA sequence: TGTGCCAGCTCACCAATCGGACAGGGGTTTGAAAAACTGTTTTTT.

The chain employs TRBV30 and TRBJ2-7; TRBD2 matches at 8 bases. This CDR3 comprises 16 residues. Germline values: CDR1 GTSNPN, CDR2 SVGIG (reference sequence). After removal of 0 bases from V and 6 bases from J, the junction contained 13 bases not matched to a gene. The CDR3 sequence is CAWSVPLLAAPLEQYF. CDR3 nucleotide sequence: TGTGCCTGGAGTGTGCCGCTACTAGCGGCCCCCCTCGAGCAGTACTTC.

CDR3 loop: CASSTRTTYNSPLHF. The CDR3 DNA follows: TGTGCCAGCAGTACCCGGACAACCTATAATTCACCCCTCCACTTT. The chain carries TRBV27 and TRBJ1-6; TRBD1 is a possible D gene (5 bases). CDR3 size: 15 residues. V lost 5 bases and J 2 bases, leaving 10 bases between the germline ends. Germline CDR1 is MNHEY and CDR2 is SMNVEV (reference sequence).

The chain uses TRBV5-3 and TRBJ2-1, with D perhaps matching TRBD2 (5 bases). TRBV5-3 is placed among ORFs of uncertain function. The V gene lost 4 bases and the J gene lost 3 bases, with 20 bases spanning the gap. CDR3 size: 17 residues. CDR3 sequence: CARSTPGCRALYNEQFF. Written as DNA, the CDR3 is TGTGCCAGAAGCACGCCGGGATGTCGAGCCCTCTACAATGAGCAGTTCTTC.

V usage is TRBV5-6 and J usage is TRBJ2-7, with 7 bases fitting TRBD1. The V gene end was trimmed by 1 base and the J gene end by 3 bases; junction bases not matched to a gene: 7. This CDR3 contains 15 residues. Per germline, CDR1 SGHDT and CDR2 YYEEEE. The CDR3 sequence: CASSLLGQDDYEQYF. The CDR3 DNA reads as TGTGCCAGCAGCTTGCTAGGACAGGATGACTACGAGCAGTACTTC.

V is TRBV4-1 and J is TRBJ1-6; D is uncertain. The germline V gene has CDR1 MGHRA and CDR2 YSYEKL. V was shortened by 0 bases and J by 8 bases, with 5 bases between the two germline ends. CDR3 length: 13 residues. The CDR3 region has the DNA TGCGCCAGCAGCCAAGAAATAGATTCACCCCTCCACTTT. Protein: CASSQEIDSPLHF.

This clone has a single count. The V call is TRBV6-5, the J call TRBJ2-1, with 9 nucleotides matching TRBD2. There are 15 residues in the CDR3. Germline V gene lookup returns CDR1 MNHEY and CDR2 SVGAGI. The V and J ends lost 8 bases and 2 bases, in that order; junction bases with no gene match: 7. The CDR3 coding sequence is TGTGCCAGCGTTAAAGAGCGGGGGGCCTACAATGAGCAGTTCTTC. Its protein product is CASVKERGAYNEQFF.

This chain joins TRBV9 and TRBJ2-5; 10 bases line up with TRBD1. The CDR3 runs to 15 residues. The junction had 7 bases not matched to a gene; V was cut back by 4 bases and J by 4 bases. Germline V gene data show CDR1 as SGDLS and CDR2 as YYNGEE. CDR3 sequence (DNA): TGTGCCAGCAGCCCCGACAGGGGGCAGGGAGAGACCCAGTACTTC. Its translation is CASSPDRGQGETQYF.

The gene calls are TRBV14 and TRBJ2-1; TRBD2 matches 10 bases. The CDR3 contains 14 residues. Trimming at V came to 4 bases and at J to 9 bases, leaving 6 bases not matched to a gene. Germline V CDR1 and CDR2: SGHDN, FVKESK. The CDR3 loop is CASSRRLAGSEQFF. CDR3 DNA sequence: TGTGCCAGCAGCCGGCGACTAGCGGGTAGTGAGCAGTTCTTC.

J is TRBJ1-3 and V is TRBV7-6; TRBD1 is a possible D gene (5 bases). Between the trimmed V and J ends, which lost 2 bases and 0 bases, there was a span of 23 bases. This CDR3 has 20 residues. From germline, CDR1 is SGHVS and CDR2 FNYEAQ. The CDR3 loop is CASSLSSGAGTLTSGNTIYF. The CDR3 nucleotides read TGTGCCAGCAGCTTATCATCAGGCGCAGGGACTCTAACCTCTGGAAACACCATATATTTT.